This T cell receptor (beta chain) came from a study of blood T cell repertoires in COVID-19. Study at large: PBMCs, B-cell-depleted T cells, or T cells were the source of the cDNA or gDNA that made up the material.

In the source study's methods: Estimates of nucleated cell counts were drawn from the amplification of reference gene primers. TCRdb keeps only in-frame clones here, not all; method: immunoSEQ multiplex PCR. That table gives V, J and clone size, and the DNA gave D and trimming. The sample holds just over 150,000 clones, 84% seen once. Trimming shortened V by 0 bases and J by 4 bases, and 16 bases separated the two germline ends. In germline, CDR1 is SGHNT, CDR2 YENEEA. The CDR3 runs to 17 residues. Source material: peripheral blood. This chain joins TRBV11-3 and TRBJ1-5; perhaps TRBD1 as D (6 bases). The TCR sequence derives from a woman aged 45-59 years with acute or convalescent COVID-19. Here the CDR3 reads CASSLDYPQGGNQPQHF. Here the CDR3 DNA reads TGTGCCAGCAGCTTAGACTACCCACAGGGAGGGAATCAGCCCCAGCATTTT.